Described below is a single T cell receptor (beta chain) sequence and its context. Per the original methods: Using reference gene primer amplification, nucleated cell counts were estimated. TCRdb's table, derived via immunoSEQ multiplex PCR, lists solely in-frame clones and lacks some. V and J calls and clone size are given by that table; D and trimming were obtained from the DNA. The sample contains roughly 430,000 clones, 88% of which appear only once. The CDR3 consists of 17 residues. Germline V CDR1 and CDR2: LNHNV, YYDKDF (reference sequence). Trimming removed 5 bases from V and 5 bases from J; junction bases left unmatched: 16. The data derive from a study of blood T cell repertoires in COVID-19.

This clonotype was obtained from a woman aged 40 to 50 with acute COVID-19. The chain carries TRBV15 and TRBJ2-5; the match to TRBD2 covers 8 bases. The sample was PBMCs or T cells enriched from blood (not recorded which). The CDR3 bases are TGTGCCACCAGCCGCCGCTCGAGGAGCGGGGGCGGGGAGACCCAGTACTTC. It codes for CATSRRSRSGGGETQYF.